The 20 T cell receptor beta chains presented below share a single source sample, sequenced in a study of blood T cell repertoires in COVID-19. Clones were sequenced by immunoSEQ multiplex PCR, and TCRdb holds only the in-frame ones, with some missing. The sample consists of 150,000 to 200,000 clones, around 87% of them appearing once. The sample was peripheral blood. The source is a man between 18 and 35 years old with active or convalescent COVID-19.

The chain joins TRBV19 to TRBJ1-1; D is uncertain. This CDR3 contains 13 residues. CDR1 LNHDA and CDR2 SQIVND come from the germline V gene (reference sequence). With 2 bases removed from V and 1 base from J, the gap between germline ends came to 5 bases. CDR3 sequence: CASSIIRNTEAFF. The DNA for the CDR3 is TGTGCCAGTAGTATAATCAGGAACACTGAAGCTTTCTTT. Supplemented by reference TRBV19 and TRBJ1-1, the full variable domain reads DGGITQSPKYLFRKEGQNVTLSCEQNLNHDAMYWYRQDPGQGLRLIYYSQIVNDFQKGDIAEGYSVSREKKESFPLTVTSAQKNPTAFYLCASSIIRNTEAFFGQGTRLTVV.

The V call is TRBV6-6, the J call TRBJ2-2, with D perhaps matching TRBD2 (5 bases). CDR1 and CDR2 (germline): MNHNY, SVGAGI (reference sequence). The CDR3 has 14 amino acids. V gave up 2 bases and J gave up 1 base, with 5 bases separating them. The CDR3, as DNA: TGTGCCAGCAGTTACGGAGGGAACACCGGGGAGCTGTTTTTT. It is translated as CASSYGGNTGELFF.

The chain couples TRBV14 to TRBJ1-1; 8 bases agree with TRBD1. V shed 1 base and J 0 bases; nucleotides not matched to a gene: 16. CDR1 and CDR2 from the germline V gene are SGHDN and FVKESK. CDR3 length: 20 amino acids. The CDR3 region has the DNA TGTGCCAGCAGCCAAGCTTCAGGGGGCGCTTCCAACGCCATGAACACTGAAGCTTTCTTT. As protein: CASSQASGGASNAMNTEAFF.

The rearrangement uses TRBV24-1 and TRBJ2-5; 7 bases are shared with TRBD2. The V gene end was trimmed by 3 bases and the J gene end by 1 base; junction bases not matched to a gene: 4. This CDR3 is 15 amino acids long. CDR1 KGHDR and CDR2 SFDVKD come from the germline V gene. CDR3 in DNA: TGTGCCACCAGTGATACGGGACTACTCCAAGAGACCCAGTACTTC. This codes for CATSDTGLLQETQYF.

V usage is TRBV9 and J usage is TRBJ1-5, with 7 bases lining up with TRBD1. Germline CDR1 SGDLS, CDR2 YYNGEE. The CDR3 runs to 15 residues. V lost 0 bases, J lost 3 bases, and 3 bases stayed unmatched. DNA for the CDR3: TGTGCCAGCAGCGTAGGAGGGGGCAACAATCAGCCCCAGCATTTT. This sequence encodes CASSVGGGNNQPQHF.

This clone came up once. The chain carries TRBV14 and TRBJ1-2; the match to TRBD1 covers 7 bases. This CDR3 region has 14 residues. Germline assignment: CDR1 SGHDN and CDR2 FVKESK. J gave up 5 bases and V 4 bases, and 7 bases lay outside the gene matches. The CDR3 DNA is TGTGCCAGCAGCCCCAGACAGGGCTGGTATGGCTACACCTTC. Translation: CASSPRQGWYGYTF.

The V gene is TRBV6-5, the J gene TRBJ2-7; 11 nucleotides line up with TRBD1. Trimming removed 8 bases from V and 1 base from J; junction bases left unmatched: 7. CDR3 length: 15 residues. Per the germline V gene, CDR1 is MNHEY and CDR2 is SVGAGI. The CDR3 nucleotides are TGTGCCAGCCGAACCGGGACAGGGGGTTCCTACGAGCAGTACGTC. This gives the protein CASRTGTGGSYEQYV.

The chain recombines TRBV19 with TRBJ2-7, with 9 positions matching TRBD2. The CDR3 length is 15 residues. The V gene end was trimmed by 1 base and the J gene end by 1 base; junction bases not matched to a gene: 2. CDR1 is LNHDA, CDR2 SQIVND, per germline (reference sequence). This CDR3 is CASSIGTSVSYEQYF. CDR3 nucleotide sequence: TGTGCCAGTAGTATAGGGACTAGCGTTTCCTACGAGCAGTACTTC.

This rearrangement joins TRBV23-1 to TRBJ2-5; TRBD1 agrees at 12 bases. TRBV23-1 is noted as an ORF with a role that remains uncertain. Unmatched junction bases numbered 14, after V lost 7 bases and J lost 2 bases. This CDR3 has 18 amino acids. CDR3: CASTRGTGGEGLQETQYF. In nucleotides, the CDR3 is TGCGCCAGCACTAGGGGGACAGGGGGCGAAGGGTTACAAGAGACCCAGTACTTC.

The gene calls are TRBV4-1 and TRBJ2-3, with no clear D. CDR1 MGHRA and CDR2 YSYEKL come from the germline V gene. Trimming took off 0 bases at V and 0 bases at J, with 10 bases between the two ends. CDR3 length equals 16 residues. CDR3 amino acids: CASSQDMGVSTDTQYF. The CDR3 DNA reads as TGCGCCAGCAGCCAAGATATGGGCGTTAGCACAGATACGCAGTATTTT.

CDR3 region: CSVEGFGSGGFYEQYF. CDR3 bases: TGCAGCGTTGAAGGTTTCGGTAGCGGCGGGTTTTACGAGCAGTACTTC. The rearrangement joins TRBV29-1 to TRBJ2-7, with D perhaps matching TRBD2 (6 bases). This CDR3 has 16 residues. V lost 1 base to trimming and J lost 4 bases, with 20 bases between them. The germline V gene has CDR1 SQVTM and CDR2 ANQGSEA.

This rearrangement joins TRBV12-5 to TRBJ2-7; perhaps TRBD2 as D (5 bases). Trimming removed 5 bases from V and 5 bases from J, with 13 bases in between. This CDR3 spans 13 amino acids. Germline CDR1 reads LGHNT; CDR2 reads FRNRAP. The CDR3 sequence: CASGELQRHEQYF. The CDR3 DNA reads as TGTGCTAGTGGTGAACTACAGCGGCACGAGCAGTACTTC.

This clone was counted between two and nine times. As DNA, the CDR3 is TGCGCCAGCAGCCAAGACGGGCGGGGCACAGATACGCAGTATTTT. Its translation is CASSQDGRGTDTQYF. The chain carries TRBV4-1 and TRBJ2-3; maybe TRBD2 (5 bases). Trimming left V 0 bases short and J 1 base short, with 8 bases between. CDR1 is MGHRA and CDR2 is YSYEKL in the germline V gene. The CDR3 sequence is 15 residues long.

The CDR3 nucleotides are TGTGCTAGTGGTTTGGTACCCAGCGCCGAGCAGTACTTC. Its protein product is CASGLVPSAEQYF. This chain connects TRBV12-5 to TRBJ2-7; no clear D. Germline V gene data show CDR1 as LGHNT and CDR2 as FRNRAP. This CDR3 comprises 13 residues. V lost 0 bases and J lost 6, with 9 bases in between.

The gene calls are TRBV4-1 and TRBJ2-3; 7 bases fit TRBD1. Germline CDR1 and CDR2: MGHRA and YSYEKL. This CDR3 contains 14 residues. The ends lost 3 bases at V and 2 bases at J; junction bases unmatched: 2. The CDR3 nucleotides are TGCGCCAGCAGCCACACAGGGGACACAGATACGCAGTATTTT. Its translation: CASSHTGDTDTQYF.

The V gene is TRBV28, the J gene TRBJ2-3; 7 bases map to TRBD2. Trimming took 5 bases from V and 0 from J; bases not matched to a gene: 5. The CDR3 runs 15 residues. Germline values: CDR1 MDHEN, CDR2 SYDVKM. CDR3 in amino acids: CASSPLGGSTDTQYF. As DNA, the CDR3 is TGTGCCAGCAGTCCCCTCGGGGGGAGCACAGATACGCAGTATTTT.

The CDR3 DNA follows: TGTGCCAGCAGTCCCTCAGGGTCCCAGCCCCAGCATTTT. It yields the protein CASSPSGSQPQHF. The V call is TRBV27, the J call TRBJ1-5, with D maybe TRBD1 (5 bases). In germline, CDR1 is MNHEY, CDR2 SMNVEV (reference sequence). The CDR3 spans 13 residues. V lost 5 bases, J lost 7 bases, and 12 bases lay in between.

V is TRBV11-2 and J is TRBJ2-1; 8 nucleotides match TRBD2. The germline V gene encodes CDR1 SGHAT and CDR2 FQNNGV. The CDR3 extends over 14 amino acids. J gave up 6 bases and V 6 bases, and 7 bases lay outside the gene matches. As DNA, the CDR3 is TGTGCCAGCAGGCCCGGGGGGGCCGTCAATGAGCAGTTCTTC. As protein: CASRPGGAVNEQFF.

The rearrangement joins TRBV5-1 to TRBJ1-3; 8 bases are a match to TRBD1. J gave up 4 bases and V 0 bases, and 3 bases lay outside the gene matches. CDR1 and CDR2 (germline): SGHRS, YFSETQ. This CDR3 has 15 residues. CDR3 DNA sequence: TGCGCCAGCAGCTTGGGGGGACAGGCCGGAAACACCATATATTTT. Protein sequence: CASSLGGQAGNTIYF.

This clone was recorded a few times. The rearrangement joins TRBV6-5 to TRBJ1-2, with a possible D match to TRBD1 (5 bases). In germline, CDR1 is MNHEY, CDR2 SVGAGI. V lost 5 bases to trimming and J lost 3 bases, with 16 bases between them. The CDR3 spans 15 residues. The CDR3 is CASSSRDLPYYGYTF. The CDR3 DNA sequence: TGTGCCAGCAGTAGCCGGGACTTACCGTACTATGGCTACACCTTC.